This T cell receptor (beta chain) was identified in a study of blood T cells in healthy people across ages (dated by TCRdb to the mid-2010s). A note on the overall study: In model experiments, template switching captured about one uniquely barcoded TCR beta cDNA molecule for every two T cells. Age-related changes in TCR beta repertoire diversity were measured in the study by deep sequencing normalized with unique cDNA molecular identifiers. The donors were split into four age groups: young (average about 15 years), middle-aged (39), aged (roughly 68) and long-lived (roughly 88). Two additional independent replicas of 1 million unique cDNA reads from the same blood draw were analyzed for two donors (one aged 18 to 30 and one aged 80 or older). To avoid experimental bias, donors of different ages were distributed randomly across sequencing lanes.

For this clonotype: The antigen it binds to is not known. Base quality data are lacking; no much larger clone is found one base away.

The donors were some 36 Caucasian individuals from Russia, aged roughly 6 to 90 years, who were systemically healthy. Each donor gave about 11 milliliters of peripheral blood, drawn into EDTA-treated Vacutainer tubes. PBMCs were isolated by Ficoll-Paque density-gradient centrifugation, with at least 7 million obtained per sample. Total RNA, at least 5 micrograms per sample, was extracted from PBMCs with Trizol reagent. For every donor, an aliquot of PBMCs went through flow cytometry to measure the percentages of naive CD45RAhigh/CD27high T cells. General conclusions and limits of the study: Observed TCR beta diversity correlated strongly with the percentage of naive T cells measured by flow cytometry. Total diversity estimates from one million sequenced T cells were considered lower bounds and underestimates. Donor CMV infection status was unknown, potentially confounding age-related changes in expanded clonotypes. Bulk unsorted PBMC profiling prevented conclusive comparison of naive and antigen-experienced compartments. As age increased, observed TCR beta diversity per million T cells dropped in a roughly linear way, and a significant reduction was already evident by age 40. The long-lived group showed more naive CD4+ T cells, fewer expanded clones and increased TCR diversity than the aged group, suggesting age selection.

CDR1 and CDR2 (SGHVS, FQNEAQ) derive from the germline V gene. The V end loses 1 base and the J end loses 7 bases, and a stretch of 11 bases separates them. The CDR3 covers 14 residues, taking in both the cysteine and the phenylalanine. Kept here is only the CDR3 DNA, which spans 42 bases and is read in frame from base 1. The receptor library was made with 5' RACE. The sample was run on an Illumina HiSeq 2500. A second about 6 to 11 cycle PCR used a sample-barcoded 5' primer and a J-beta primer mix. A unique molecular identifier was introduced onto each TCR beta cDNA molecule by a template-switch 5' adaptor carrying 12 random nucleotides. At least 2.5 million CDR3-containing paired-end reads were obtained from each sample. All of the RNA was converted into first-strand cDNA using the Mint cDNA synthesis kit, with a TRBC-specific oligonucleotide serving as the primer. Following uracil-DNA glycosylase treatment, a first 18-cycle PCR with universal primers M1SS and BC2_uni_R was performed on all cDNA. The published analysis was carried out like this. Normalization of each sample was performed by random selection of 1 million high-quality reads, each carrying a distinct molecular identifier. Instead of being binned into consensus sequences, reads that shared molecular identifiers were thrown out. MiTCR, run with a Q25 quality threshold and the strictest error-elimination algorithm, handled CDR3 identification, clonotype clustering and error correction. A nonparametric unseen species model with Euler transformation was used to estimate lower-bound total TCR beta diversity. Through fastp at Q25 and MiXCR, TCRdb rebuilt clones from the public reads, retaining in-frame beta chains. Rows are unified per CDR3 protein, each entry keeping the most common DNA and genes. TCRdb, not the authors, supplied the V and J calls. The table for this sample lists around 1,000,000 distinct CDR3 sequences; roughly two fifths of them were counted only once. The top ten hold 13% of the sample.

This receptor was identified in a man aged 18 to 35 in good health. The chain is made from TRBV7-8 and TRBJ2-1; no D gene is confidently identified. The sample consisted of blood. CDR3 protein: CASSLEITANEQFF. DNA sequence: TGTGCCAGCAGCTTAGAGATAACTGCGAATGAGCAGTTCTTC.